These 17 T cell receptor beta chains came from one sample sequenced in a study of long-term antiretroviral therapy in people with HIV. Survey level was the resolution at which the v3.0 immunoSEQ assay ran. Here immunoSEQ multiplex PCR was the method, and the copy in TCRdb shows in-frame clones only, minus some. The data show 18,000 or so clones, around 80% seen once. Sequencing was performed on unsorted PBMCs, taken at the start of antiretroviral therapy, before treatment. Receptors were obtained from a woman aged 40 to 50 with HIV.

By share, this clone ranks as medium-sized. The chain uses TRBV4-1 and TRBJ2-3; no firm D call. The CDR3 has 13 residues. Germline CDR1 reads MGHRA; CDR2 reads YSYEKL. Trimming pared 5 bases from V and 4 bases from J, leaving 10 bases between. This chain's CDR3 is CASSIRGADTQYF. The CDR3, as DNA: TGCGCCAGCAGCATTCGAGGCGCAGATACGCAGTATTTT.

CDR3 in DNA: TGTGCCACGGGAGGGACCGACTATGGCTACACCTTC. Amino acids: CATGGTDYGYTF. The V gene is TRBV9, the J gene TRBJ1-2; tentatively, D is TRBD1 (5 bases). V dropped 9 bases and J dropped 3 bases, with 12 bases sitting between them. The CDR3 covers 12 residues. CDR1 and CDR2 (germline): SGDLS, YYNGEE.

V is TRBV29-1 and J is TRBJ2-7; D might be TRBD2 (6 bases). Germline CDR1 is SQVTM and CDR2 is ANQGSEA. This CDR3 region has 16 residues. Deletions cut 2 bases from V and 0 bases from J, with 17 bases between. CDR3 bases: TGCAGCGTTGAACCGCGACGGAGGGCCTTCTCCTACGAGCAGTACTTC. This gives the protein CSVEPRRRAFSYEQYF.

This rearrangement joins TRBV11-2 to TRBJ2-3, with TRBD2 matching over 10 bases. The CDR3 consists of 16 residues. Germline lookup yields CDR1 SGHAT and CDR2 FQNNGV. Trimming took 3 bases from V and 4 from J; bases not matched to a gene: 7. As DNA, the CDR3 is TGTGCCAGCAGCTTCTCCCAGCGGGGGGGAGCAGATACGCAGTATTTT. Encoded protein: CASSFSQRGGADTQYF.

Sample share makes this clone medium-sized. V gene TRBV7-9 combines with J gene TRBJ2-5, with 9 bases that match TRBD1. This CDR3 is 15 amino acids long. Germline V CDR1 and CDR2: SEHNR, FQNEAQ (reference sequence). V dropped 8 bases and J dropped 1; count of bases not matched to a gene: 8. Written as DNA, the CDR3 is TGTGCCAGCGGATTACAGGGGGCTGGCCAAGAGACCCAGTACTTC. Protein sequence: CASGLQGAGQETQYF. Full variable domain (outside the CDR3, taken from reference TRBV7-9 and TRBJ2-5): DTGVSQNPRHKITKRGQNVTFRCDPISEHNRLYWYRQTLGQGPEFLTYFQNEAQLEKSRLLSDRFSAERPKGSFSTLEIQRTEQGDSAMYLCASGLQGAGQETQYFGPGTRLLVL.

CDR3 sequence (DNA): TGTGCCAGCAGCTTTGAAAGGAAACAGTACTTC. This translates into CASSFERKQYF. This chain links TRBV13 with TRBJ2-5; the D is unclear. Per germline, CDR1 PRHDT and CDR2 FYEKMQ (reference sequence). The CDR3 spans 11 residues. The germline V and J ends were trimmed by 3 bases and 11 bases, with 10 bases remaining between them.

The chain is built from TRBV27 and TRBJ1-1; possibly TRBD1 for D (5 bases). There are 14 residues in the CDR3. V lost 8 bases to trimming and J lost 1 base, with 14 bases between them. Germline V gives CDR1 MNHEY, CDR2 SMNVEV (reference sequence). The CDR3 sequence is CASVTFGGNTEAFF. CDR3 bases: TGTGCCAGCGTAACCTTCGGGGGGAACACTGAAGCTTTCTTT.

This chain uses TRBV6-1 with TRBJ2-6; D remains ambiguous. The CDR3 length is 15 residues. V gave up 9 bases and J gave up 0 bases, with 12 bases separating them. Germline V CDR1 and CDR2: MNHNS, SASEGT. The CDR3 region has the DNA TGTGCCAGTTCTTTCTGGCCCTCTGGGGCCAACGTCCTGACTTTC. Its translation is CASSFWPSGANVLTF.

This clone was seen a handful of times. The CDR3 loop is CASSPKSTGNYEQYF. The CDR3 bases are TGCGCCAGCAGCCCCAAGTCCACCGGGAACTACGAGCAGTACTTC. V and J are TRBV4-3 and TRBJ2-7; D perhaps matches TRBD2 (5 bases). With 4 bases removed from V and 3 bases from J, the gap between germline ends came to 16 bases. This CDR3 has 15 residues. Looked up from germline, CDR1 is LGHNA and CDR2 is YSLEER.

This clone occurred once. The genes are TRBV4-3 and TRBJ2-2; D gene ambiguous. Germline V gene lookup returns CDR1 LGHNA and CDR2 YSLEER. V gave up 0 bases and J gave up 4 bases, with 9 bases separating them. The CDR3 spans 15 residues. CDR3 bases: TGCGCCAGCAGCCAAGATATCGGCATCACCGGGGAGCTGTTTTTT. It codes for CASSQDIGITGELFF.

J is TRBJ2-1 and V is TRBV19; D is possibly TRBD2 (5 bases). CDR1 is LNHDA, CDR2 SQIVND, per germline (reference sequence). CDR3 length: 14 residues. The V end lost 1 base, the J end lost 3 bases, and 7 bases lay between the germline ends. The DNA of the CDR3 is TGTGCCAGTAGTATAGGAGGGAGCTACAATGAGCAGTTCTTC. It translates to CASSIGGSYNEQFF.

J is TRBJ1-2 and V is TRBV28, with 7 positions matching TRBD1. The CDR3 length is 13 residues. The V segment lost 7 bases and the J segment 4 bases; nucleotides outside the gene matches: 6. Germline assignment: CDR1 MDHEN and CDR2 SYDVKM. CDR3 in amino acids: CASNTGVSYGYTF. The CDR3 bases are TGTGCCAGCAACACAGGGGTAAGCTATGGCTACACCTTC.

This chain uses TRBV19 with TRBJ1-2; D uncertain. Looked up from germline, CDR1 is LNHDA and CDR2 is SQIVND (reference sequence). The CDR3 loop spans 12 amino acids. V lost 8 bases and J lost 0, with 7 bases in between. CDR3 nucleotides: TGTGCCAGTGCAGCAGCTAACTATGGCTACACCTTC. Residues: CASAAANYGYTF.

The rearrangement uses TRBV5-1 and TRBJ1-1, with TRBD1 as a possible D gene (6 bases). The V gene lost 1 base and the J gene lost 0 bases, with 13 bases spanning the gap. Germline CDR1 reads SGHRS; CDR2 reads YFSETQ. The CDR3 sequence is 16 residues long. The chain's CDR3 is CASSLMGGRLNTEAFF. The CDR3 DNA follows: TGCGCCAGCAGCTTGATGGGGGGCCGGTTGAACACTGAAGCTTTCTTT.

This chain joins TRBV6-6 and TRBJ1-2; a possible D gene is TRBD1 (6 bases). Deletions cut 8 bases from V and 3 bases from J, with 16 bases between. Germline V lookup: CDR1 MNHNY, CDR2 SVGAGI (reference sequence). There are 14 residues in the CDR3. CDR3 sequence reads: CASLNPRGHYGYTF. In nucleotides, the CDR3 is TGTGCCAGCTTAAACCCCAGGGGCCACTATGGCTACACCTTC.

Notes on this clone: Additional DNA sequences in this sample encode the identical CDR3. J is TRBJ1-5 and V is TRBV28, with TRBD1 matching 9 bases. The CDR3 extends over 14 amino acids. J lost 7 bases, V lost 3 bases, and 4 bases had no gene match. Germline V gene lookup returns CDR1 MDHEN and CDR2 SYDVKM. The CDR3 region is CASSLDRGRQPQHF. Written as DNA, the CDR3 is TGTGCCAGCAGTTTGGACAGGGGCCGCCAGCCCCAGCATTTT.

This clone was counted a single time. The V and J genes are TRBV5-1 and TRBJ1-6; D is perhaps TRBD1 (6 bases). V was clipped by 0 bases and J by 7 bases, with 8 bases between them. CDR1 is SGHRS, CDR2 YFSETQ, per germline. The CDR3 runs 14 residues. DNA of the CDR3: TGCGCCAGCAGCTTGGGGGGGCGGAATTCACCCCTCCACTTT. Residues: CASSLGGRNSPLHF.